These T cell receptor beta chains were read from a single sample in a study of T cell clones after liver transplantation. The protocol was immunoSEQ multiplex PCR, while the TCRdb copy is restricted to in-frame clones and leaves out a portion. The sample has roughly 70,000 clones, roughly nine tenths seen once. Sequencing was performed on CD4+ T cells from blood, taken before liver transplant. The source is a human donor who received a liver transplant. Each CDR3 is given with its conserved first and last residue. Fields, in order: J gene, V gene, clone size, D gene, CDR3 protein, CDR3 DNA. The D gene is left open where the match is weak. Only some rows state a clone size, as once, few, many or a class for expanded clones.

TRBJ2-4	TRBV4-2	.	TRBD2	CASSHGLAASENIQYF	TGTGCCAGCAGCCATGGACTAGCGGCCTCCGAGAACATTCAGTACTTC
TRBJ2-7	TRBV6-5	.	TRBD1	CASRQGWSYEQYF	TGTGCCAGCCGACAGGGTTGGTCCTACGAGCAGTACTTC
TRBJ2-3	TRBV4-3	few	.	CASSQGTEDTQYF	TGCGCCAGCAGCCAAGGGACAGAAGATACGCAGTATTTT
TRBJ2-3	TRBV5-1	few	.	CASRHETTDTQYF	TGCGCCAGCCGTCACGAAACAACAGATACGCAGTATTTT
TRBJ2-7	TRBV6-1	.	.	CASSDLGTPSYEQYF	TGTGCCAGCAGTGATTTAGGGACGCCCTCCTACGAGCAGTACTTC
TRBJ2-6	TRBV5-6	.	.	CASSYAAPGANVLTF	TGTGCCAGCAGTTATGCAGCACCGGGGGCCAACGTCCTGACTTTC
TRBJ1-1	TRBV7-2	.	TRBD1	CASSLEGAAEAFF	TGTGCCAGCAGCTTAGAGGGGGCAGCTGAAGCTTTCTTT
TRBJ1-1	TRBV19	.	.	CASTYDRRGTEAFF	TGTGCCAGTACCTACGACAGGAGGGGCACTGAAGCTTTCTTT
TRBJ2-5	TRBV30	.	TRBD2	CAWGSGIQETQYF	TGTGCCTGGGGAAGCGGGATCCAAGAGACCCAGTACTTC
TRBJ1-1	TRBV2	.	.	CATFRDISEAFF	TGTGCCACCTTCCGGGACATATCTGAAGCTTTCTTT
TRBJ1-3	TRBV9	.	TRBD1	CASSQGVIGNTIYF	TGTGCCAGCAGCCAGGGGGTTATTGGAAACACCATATATTTT
TRBJ2-1	TRBV5-4	few	.	CASSLAGTAGNEQFF	TGTGCCAGCAGCTTGGCCGGGACGGCTGGGAATGAGCAGTTCTTC
TRBJ1-2	TRBV28	few	.	CASSPSLGRGYTF	TGTGCCAGCAGCCCCTCGCTAGGACGCGGCTACACCTTC
TRBJ2-5	TRBV18	.	.	CASSPYQETQYF	TGTGCCAGCTCACCTTACCAAGAGACCCAGTACTTC
TRBJ1-1	TRBV7-3	few	TRBD1	CASSLDRVTEAFF	TGTGCCAGCAGCTTAGACAGGGTCACTGAAGCTTTCTTT